This T cell receptor beta chain comes out of a study of low-dose radiotherapy and immunotherapy resistance in tumors. The wider study: Nivolumab was given to patients as a 240 mg flat dose every two weeks, and ipilimumab at 1 mg/kg every six weeks. Both were delivered intravenously. Participants were given intravenous cyclophosphamide 200 mg/m2 every two weeks, one day before radiation and immunotherapy. Study patients were administered oral aspirin at 300 mg daily for four cycles from cycle 1 day 1.

Primers targeting TRAV and TRBV primed first-strand cDNA, covering alpha and beta chains. For amplifying TCRs, the PCR ran for about 20 cycles with Phusion, which was used together with a constant-region primer and the adapter on the V primers. TCRdb re-called the reads with MiXCR, one entry per CDR3 protein. The data contain 11,000 or so distinct CDR3 sequences, approximately 55% of them singletons. The CDR3 covers 12 residues. The junction had 1 base not matched to a gene; V was cut back by 6 bases and J by 3 bases. Germline V gene sequence: CDR1 SQVTM, CDR2 ANQGSEA. Donors received nivolumab, ipilimumab, aspirin, low-dose cyclophosphamide and low-dose radiotherapy.

This TCR came from a human donor with advanced metastatic prostate, ovarian, gallbladder or colorectal cancer (not recorded which). This table probably holds off-target reads from a library built for another chain. This rearrangement joins TRBV29-1 to TRBJ2-7; 11 bases align to TRBD1. The CDR3 nucleotides read TGCAGCGTGGGGACAGGGGGCTACGAGCAGTACTTC. This gives the protein CSVGTGGYEQYF.